The rows below give T cell receptor beta chains drawn from one sample of a study of graft-versus-host responses after intestinal transplantation. Only in-frame clones appear in the TCRdb table, and some are missing; sequencing was by immunoSEQ multiplex PCR. The table includes 9,500 to 13,000 clones, roughly three quarters detected once. The sequencing here drew on ileum tissue, taken 23 days after intestinal transplant. These TCRs come from a human patient who received an intestinal transplant, so some T cells may come from the graft donor. Each CDR3 is given without its conserved first and last residue.

>TRBJ2-1|TRBV9
ASSVGGLATEQF
>TRBJ2-6|TRBV9
ASSVGVLTTGANVLT
>TRBJ2-2|TRBV28
ASTFSGRPGELF
>TRBJ2-5|TRBV18
ASSPEREVRETQY
>TRBJ2-7|TRBV27
ASSLTPPGSYEQY
>TRBJ2-7|TRBV4-1
ASSQVERTGRREQY
>TRBJ1-5|TRBV19
ASLAQGNQPQH
>TRBJ1-3|TRBV9
ASSGGKGGGNTIY
>TRBJ2-5|TRBV6-5
ASTGSTKETQY
>TRBJ2-3|TRBV18
ASSPRTSGRAAFTDTQY
>TRBJ2-7|TRBV4-2
ASSQAGTGEYEQY
>TRBJ1-2|TRBV15
ATTYPGGRNYGYT
>TRBJ1-2|TRBV4-1
ASSQDRDRIGYT
>TRBJ1-3|TRBV7-6
ASSLQPGQANSGNTIY
>TRBJ1-1|TRBV27
ASSPSTGSTEAF
>TRBJ1-1|TRBV5-5
ASSPTGFTEAF
>TRBJ1-2|TRBV6-5
ASSYYLYSEGYT
>TRBJ1-1|TRBV5-1
ASSRQASNTEAF
>TRBJ2-3|TRBV6-5
ASSESLGGTQY
>TRBJ2-7|TRBV7-9
ASSSGGRDVYYEQY
>TRBJ2-2|TRBV27
ASSPGQGTGELF
>TRBJ2-4|TRBV18
ASTGDPGNIQY
>TRBJ2-7|TRBV27
ASREQGVYEQY
>TRBJ2-7|TRBV27
ASSLGTSYEQY
>TRBJ1-4|TRBV28
ASSSSGTPNEKLF
>TRBJ2-1|TRBV11-3
ASSLESGSSYNEQF